The 16 T cell receptor beta chains reported below all come from one sample, sequenced in a study of shared clonotypes between healthy human individuals. The table came from immunoSEQ multiplex PCR; TCRdb's copy has only in-frame clones and leaves some out. The repertoire consists of some 2,100,000 clones, with more than 85% occurring once and the leading ten covering under 2%. Naive CD8 cells comprised CD45RO-negative, CCR7-positively selected cells, excluding terminally differentiated effector memory CD45RA+ cells. What was sequenced was naive CD8+ T cells from PBMCs. These receptors were obtained from a man younger than 35 in good health. Some clones in this sample may be carry-over from other donors' samples.

The chain has TRBV7-2 and TRBJ2-7, with D perhaps matching TRBD2 (6 bases). Trimming pared 5 bases from V and 7 bases from J, leaving 18 bases between. The CDR3 consists of 14 residues. The germline V gene has CDR1 SGHTA and CDR2 FQGNSA. CDR3 residues: CASSAGGGLGEQYF. CDR3 DNA: TGTGCCAGCAGCGCTGGTGGAGGGCTCGGGGAGCAGTACTTC.

This clone has only a few counts. The chain has TRBV4-3 and TRBJ1-1; possible D gene TRBD1, 6 bases. The ends were cut back, 5 bases at V and 0 bases at J, with 13 bases in the middle. Germline CDR1 and CDR2: LGHNA and YSLEER. The CDR3 loop spans 15 amino acids. CDR3 sequence (DNA): TGCGCCAGCAGCTCCCACAGGGCGGTGAACACTGAAGCTTTCTTT. Translation gives CASSSHRAVNTEAFF.

V and J are TRBV7-9 and TRBJ2-7; D is uncertain. The CDR3 has 13 amino acids. Trimming stripped 7 bases from V and 0 bases from J, with 10 bases between. Germline V gives CDR1 SEHNR, CDR2 FQNEAQ (reference sequence). The CDR3 spells CASNGGISYEQYF. The CDR3, as DNA: TGTGCCAGCAATGGCGGAATCTCCTACGAGCAGTACTTC.

The chain recombines TRBV27 with TRBJ2-3; D may match TRBD1 or TRBD2 (5 bases each). The CDR3 consists of 15 residues. CDR1 MNHEY and CDR2 SMNVEV come from the germline V gene (reference sequence). V shed 4 bases and J shed 6 bases, with 17 bases lying between them. CDR3 loop: CASSSGAVGWDTQYF. The DNA for the CDR3 is TGTGCCAGCAGTTCCGGGGCTGTGGGGTGGGATACGCAGTATTTT.

With respect to this clone: This CDR3 is also generated by other DNA sequences in the sample. The chain joins TRBV7-9 to TRBJ1-5; D is unclear. Germline loops: CDR1 SEHNR, CDR2 FQNEAQ (reference sequence). The CDR3 is 12 residues long. V lost 1 base, J lost 7 bases, and 5 bases lay in between. The CDR3 DNA sequence: TGTGCCAGCAGCTTAGGCCTGCAGCCCCAGCATTTT. This sequence encodes CASSLGLQPQHF.

About this clone: The sample has other DNA sequences that encode this CDR3 too. The V call is TRBV27, the J call TRBJ1-4, with unresolved D. In germline, CDR1 is MNHEY, CDR2 SMNVEV (reference sequence). CDR3 size: 14 residues. Between the trimmed V and J ends, which lost 4 bases and 0 bases, there was a span of 6 bases. This chain's CDR3 is CASSSLATNEKLFF. The CDR3 region has the DNA TGTGCCAGCAGTTCCCTAGCAACTAATGAAAAACTGTTTTTT.

About this clone: This sample includes further DNA sequences coding for the same CDR3. The chain recombines TRBV7-9 with TRBJ2-1; D ambiguous. The V gene's germline CDR1 is SEHNR and CDR2 FQNEAQ (reference sequence). The V end lost 4 bases, the J end lost 0 bases, and 4 bases lay between the germline ends. The CDR3 is made up of 13 amino acids. CDR3 protein: CASSSGSYNEQFF. The CDR3 DNA reads as TGTGCCAGCAGCTCTGGCTCCTACAATGAGCAGTTCTTC.

The chain joins TRBV7-9 to TRBJ2-1; TRBD2 matches at 8 bases. V shed 0 bases and J 4 bases; nucleotides not matched to a gene: 11. Germline CDR1 and CDR2: SEHNR and FQNEAQ (reference sequence). The CDR3 has 18 amino acids. The CDR3 here is CASSLAPGGTRRYNEQFF. The DNA for the CDR3 is TGTGCCAGCAGCTTAGCACCGGGGGGGACTAGACGATACAATGAGCAGTTCTTC.

The chain is built from TRBV7-6 and TRBJ2-5; the D gene is possibly TRBD2 (5 bases). Between the trimmed V and J ends, which lost 2 bases and 5 bases, there was a span of 12 bases. Germline V gene data show CDR1 as SGHVS and CDR2 as FNYEAQ. This CDR3 comprises 14 residues. The CDR3 protein is CASSLFPSSETQYF. DNA of the CDR3: TGTGCCAGCAGCTTATTCCCTAGCTCGGAGACCCAGTACTTC.

The chain uses TRBV6-5 and TRBJ2-1; 10 bases match TRBD1. This CDR3 has 16 residues. The V and J ends lost 0 bases and 6 bases, in that order; junction bases with no gene match: 5. Germline lookup yields CDR1 MNHEY and CDR2 SVGAGI. The CDR3 loop is CASSYSRTGGANEQFF. CDR3 bases: TGTGCCAGCAGTTACTCTCGGACAGGGGGGGCCAATGAGCAGTTCTTC.

This clone occurred a few times. The chain has TRBV21-1 and TRBJ2-2; the table's TRBD1 call for D was not verified on the DNA. TRBV21-1 is a listed pseudogene. The CDR3 consists of 16 residues. CDR3 in amino acids: CASSSRLPRGPGELFF. The DNA for the CDR3 is TGTGCCAGCAGCAGTCGACTCCCCAGGGGCCCCGGGGAGCTGTTTTTT.

The chain has TRBV19 and TRBJ2-2; 11 bases agree with TRBD2. The ends lost 9 bases at V and 6 bases at J; junction bases unmatched: 9. The CDR3 spans 15 residues. CDR1 LNHDA and CDR2 SQIVND come from the germline V gene (reference sequence). The DNA of the CDR3 is TGTGCCAGCCGGGGACTAGCGGAGGGGGCCGGGGAGCTGTTTTTT. Translating gives CASRGLAEGAGELFF.

The rearrangement links TRBV9 to TRBJ2-7; 7 positions match TRBD2. Germline lookup yields CDR1 SGDLS and CDR2 YYNGEE. This CDR3 spans 15 amino acids. Trimming removed 3 bases from V and 0 bases from J; junction bases left unmatched: 6. The DNA of the CDR3 is TGTGCCAGCAGCGCGACTAGCCGTATCTCCTACGAGCAGTACTTC. Its translation: CASSATSRISYEQYF.

The J gene is TRBJ1-5, the V gene TRBV6-4; 10 positions agree with TRBD1. This CDR3 has 15 amino acids. V lost 3 bases to trimming and J lost 4 bases; unmatched junction nucleotides: 3. The germline gives CDR1 MRHNA, CDR2 SNTAGT. This CDR3 reads CASSETDRGNQPQHF. DNA for the CDR3: TGTGCCAGCAGTGAGACGGACAGGGGGAATCAGCCCCAGCATTTT.

The chain uses TRBV7-8 and TRBJ2-3; 8 nucleotides agree with TRBD2. The length of the CDR3 is 16 residues. V shed 1 base, J shed 2 bases, and the junction held 5 bases outside the gene matches. Germline loops: CDR1 SGHVS, CDR2 FQNEAQ. Here the CDR3 reads CASSLDIAGITDTQYF. CDR3 nucleotide sequence: TGTGCCAGCAGCTTAGATATAGCGGGGATCACAGATACGCAGTATTTT. The full variable domain, rest sourced from reference TRBV7-8 and TRBJ2-3, is GAGVSQSPRYKVAKRGQDVALRCDPISGHVSLFWYQQALGQGPEFLTYFQNEAQLDKSGLPSDRFFAERPEGSVSTLKIQRTQQEDSAVYLCASSLDIAGITDTQYFGPGTRLTVL.

This sequence joins TRBV4-1 and TRBJ2-1; weak D call: TRBD1 (6 bases). Germline V CDR1 and CDR2: MGHRA, YSYEKL. The length of the CDR3 is 17 residues. The V end was cut by 4 bases, the J end by 4 bases, with 20 bases between. CDR3 sequence (DNA): TGCGCCAGCAGCCTTGCCGGGTCCTGGGGGCCATACAATGAGCAGTTCTTC. Amino acids: CASSLAGSWGPYNEQFF.